A selection of T cell receptor beta chains follows, all from one sample in a study of T cells in Graves' hyperthyroidism and ophthalmopathy. MiXCR, run by TCRdb on the multiplex PCR reads, gives a single entry per CDR3 protein. The top ten clones hold roughly 3.5% of a sample with roughly 640,000 distinct CDR3 sequences, 15% to 20% of them seen once. Sequencing input: blood. These receptors were obtained from a woman in her thirties or forties with Graves' ophthalmopathy. Each CDR3 is given with its conserved first and last residue. D genes are given only for firm matches. Clone sizes are given selectively: once, few, many, or a class where the clone is expanded.

clone_size j_call v_call d_call cdr3_aa cdr3_nt
few TRBJ1-3 TRBV3-1 NA CASSQIPGNTIYF TGTGCCAGCAGCCAAATCCCGGGAAACACCATATATTTT
NA TRBJ1-2 TRBV28 TRBD1 CASSQAGTASNYGYTF TGTGCCAGCAGCCAAGCGGGGACAGCTTCTAACTATGGCTACACCTTC
many TRBJ1-5 TRBV20-1 TRBD1 CSASRGQGTYQPQHF TGCAGTGCTAGCAGAGGACAGGGAACGTATCAGCCCCAGCATTTT
few TRBJ2-1 TRBV2 TRBD2 CASSKTSGIDNEQFF TGTGCCAGCAGCAAAACTAGCGGGATAGATAATGAGCAGTTCTTC
many TRBJ1-5 TRBV7-9 NA CASSSTIDSAQPQHF TGTGCCAGCAGCTCGACAATAGACAGCGCTCAGCCCCAGCATTTT
many TRBJ2-3 TRBV3-1 TRBD1 CASSQGVDRATDTQYF TGTGCCAGCAGCCAAGGTGTGGACAGGGCAACAGATACGCAGTATTTT
few TRBJ2-5 TRBV7-8 NA CASSLRWLQETQYF TGTGCCAGCAGCTTAAGGTGGCTCCAAGAGACCCAGTACTTC
few TRBJ2-5 TRBV6-1 TRBD2 CASSRSVPGGKETQYF TGTGCCAGCAGCCGCTCGGTGCCGGGAGGGAAAGAGACCCAGTACTTC
few TRBJ2-2 TRBV3-1 TRBD2 CASSHRLAGGHGELFF TGTGCCAGCAGCCATAGACTAGCGGGAGGCCACGGGGAGCTGTTTTTT
many TRBJ2-2 TRBV10-2 NA CASKGGELFF TGCGCCAGCAAGGGGGGGGAGCTGTTTTTT
many TRBJ2-7 TRBV20-1 TRBD1 CSAMGQALYEQYF TGCAGTGCTATGGGACAGGCCCTCTACGAGCAGTACTTC
NA TRBJ2-2 TRBV19 NA CASSLRYTGELFF TGTGCCAGTAGTCTCCGGTACACCGGGGAGCTGTTTTTT
many TRBJ2-7 TRBV18 NA CASSPPASSYEQYF TGTGCCAGCTCACCCCCAGCGAGTTCCTACGAGCAGTACTTC
NA TRBJ2-3 TRBV9 TRBD2 CASSVLAGETDTQYF TGTGCCAGCAGCGTGCTAGCGGGGGAAACAGATACGCAGTATTTT
many TRBJ2-3 TRBV20-1 TRBD2 CSAQGLAGGSDTQYF TGCAGTGCCCAGGGACTAGCGGGAGGCTCAGATACGCAGTATTTT
many TRBJ2-1 TRBV11-2 NA CASSPGLAESSYNEQFF TGTGCCAGCAGCCCAGGACTGGCGGAAAGCTCCTACAATGAGCAGTTCTTC
NA TRBJ2-7 TRBV3-1 NA CASSRADPYEQYF TGTGCCAGCAGCCGAGCGGATCCCTACGAGCAGTACTTC
few TRBJ2-1 TRBV2 TRBD1 CASSSGTGASYNEQFF TGTGCCAGCAGTTCGGGAACAGGGGCGTCCTACAATGAGCAGTTCTTC
NA TRBJ1-4 TRBV5-1 TRBD1 CASSLAGGTGTEKLFF TGCGCCAGCAGCTTGGCCGGAGGGACAGGGACTGAAAAACTGTTTTTT
NA TRBJ1-6 TRBV9 NA CASSAGVDNSPLHF TGTGCCAGCAGCGCAGGGGTAGATAATTCACCCCTCCACTTT
few TRBJ2-1 TRBV16 NA CASSRGQGGYYNEQFF TGTGCCAGCAGCCGGGGGCAGGGAGGTTACTACAATGAGCAGTTCTTC
many TRBJ1-1 TRBV28 NA CASSLVPRAEAFF TGTGCCAGCAGTTTAGTCCCAAGAGCTGAAGCTTTCTTT
NA TRBJ2-5 TRBV12-3/TRBV12-4 TRBD1 CASSLGQVLGETQYF TGTGCCAGCAGCTTGGGACAGGTTCTGGGAGAGACCCAGTACTTC
few TRBJ1-1 TRBV20-1 NA CSARDTRDTEAFF TGCAGTGCTAGAGATACTAGGGACACTGAAGCTTTCTTT
few TRBJ2-7 TRBV20-1 TRBD2 CSASAGGKYEQYF TGCAGTGCATCGGCGGGAGGGAAATACGAGCAGTACTTC
NA TRBJ1-6 TRBV7-9 NA CASSLAGATYNSPLHF TGTGCCAGCAGCTTAGCTGGGGCTACCTATAATTCACCCCTCCACTTT
NA TRBJ1-4 TRBV6-2/TRBV6-3 NA CASSPLGTTGNEKLFF TGTGCCAGCAGTCCACTCGGGACTACAGGGAATGAAAAACTGTTTTTT
few TRBJ2-7 TRBV19 TRBD2 CASTPGTSGIYEQYF TGTGCCAGTACCCCCGGGACTAGCGGGATCTACGAGCAGTACTTC
few TRBJ1-1 TRBV2 NA CASTILNTEAFF TGTGCCAGCACTATACTGAACACTGAAGCTTTCTTT
many TRBJ2-5 TRBV28 TRBD1 CASSLRGQVETQYF TGTGCCAGCAGTTTAAGGGGACAGGTGGAGACCCAGTACTTC
many TRBJ2-7 TRBV6-5 NA CASSSPPSEQYF TGTGCCAGCAGTTCTCCCCCCAGCGAGCAGTACTTC
NA TRBJ1-1 TRBV20-1 TRBD1 CSAPQGAWERAFF TGCAGTGCCCCTCAGGGGGCGTGGGAACGAGCTTTCTTT
NA TRBJ1-2 TRBV11-3 NA CASNPKGACGYTF TGTGCCAGCAACCCCAAAGGTGCGTGTGGCTACACCTTC
few TRBJ1-1 TRBV6-1 NA CASSGRGSNTEAFF TGTGCCAGCAGTGGCAGGGGCTCGAACACTGAAGCTTTCTTT
NA TRBJ2-3 TRBV2 NA CASVLGISTDTQYF TGTGCCAGCGTCCTAGGGATTAGCACAGATACGCAGTATTTT
many TRBJ1-3 TRBV12-3/TRBV12-4 NA CASSLIRANTIYF TGTGCCAGCAGTTTAATCCGCGCCAACACCATATATTTT
many TRBJ2-7 TRBV11-2 NA CASSSRTDTYEQYF TGTGCCAGCAGCTCCAGGACGGATACCTACGAGCAGTACTTC
many TRBJ2-2 TRBV7-3 NA CASSLTGAGELFF TGTGCCAGCAGCTTAACGGGGGCCGGGGAGCTGTTTTTT
NA TRBJ1-1 TRBV18 TRBD1 CASSPPYGTGPGGTEAFF TGTGCCAGCTCACCACCGTACGGGACAGGGCCTGGGGGCACTGAAGCTTTCTTT
NA TRBJ2-3 TRBV6-2/TRBV6-3 TRBD1 CASSSGQGTDHTDTQYF TGTGCCAGCAGTTCGGGACAGGGGACAGACCACACAGATACGCAGTATTTT
many TRBJ1-2 TRBV28 NA CASSAGQVNYGYTF TGTGCCAGCAGCGCTGGGCAGGTCAACTATGGCTACACCTTC
NA TRBJ1-1 TRBV6-5 NA CASSYTGGRGNTEAFF TGTGCCAGCAGTTACACCGGGGGCAGGGGGAACACTGAAGCTTTCTTT
many TRBJ2-7 TRBV4-1 TRBD1 CASSQAAGGDRSPYEQYF TGCGCCAGCAGCCAAGCCGCAGGTGGGGACAGGAGTCCCTACGAGCAGTACTTC
few TRBJ1-3 TRBV29-1 TRBD1 CSVTGASSGNTIYF TGCAGCGTAACAGGGGCCAGCTCTGGAAACACCATATATTTT
NA TRBJ2-7 TRBV28 NA CASSLSLGREKYGQYF TGTGCCAGCAGTTTATCACTGGGCAGGGAAAAATACGGGCAGTACTTC
many TRBJ1-2 TRBV20-1 NA CSATQGYGYTF TGCAGTGCTACACAGGGCTATGGCTACACCTTC
NA TRBJ1-2 TRBV29-1 TRBD1 CSVGQDYGYTF TGCAGCGTGGGACAGGACTATGGCTACACCTTC
many TRBJ2-1 TRBV20-1 NA CSASGGNEQFF TGCAGTGCTAGCGGGGGAAATGAGCAGTTCTTC
NA TRBJ1-2 TRBV7-9 NA CASSLDSMNGYTF TGTGCCAGCAGCCTCGACAGTATGAATGGCTACACCTTC
few TRBJ2-2 TRBV2 NA CASSAQGAGGTGELFF TGTGCCAGCAGTGCACAGGGGGCGGGAGGCACCGGGGAGCTGTTTTTT
many TRBJ1-3 TRBV5-1 NA CASSSGSSGNTIYF TGTGCCAGCTCTTCGGGGAGCTCTGGAAACACCATATATTTT
NA TRBJ2-7 TRBV27 NA CASRHREGGYEQYF TGTGCCAGCAGACATAGGGAAGGGGGATACGAGCAGTACTTC
few TRBJ2-1 TRBV19 TRBD1 CASSITGQGDNEQFF TGTGCCAGTAGCATAACGGGACAGGGGGACAATGAGCAGTTCTTC
many TRBJ1-2 TRBV2 NA CASNPGQKKDGYTF TGTGCCAGCAACCCGGGGCAAAAAAAGGATGGCTACACCTTC
few TRBJ1-4 TRBV7-3 TRBD1 CASSLIWGDRTTTNEKLFF TGTGCCAGCAGCTTAATTTGGGGGGACAGGACTACAACTAATGAAAAACTGTTTTTT
few TRBJ1-6 TRBV13 NA CASSLGSRPLHF TGTGCCAGCAGTCTCGGGTCGAGGCCCCTCCACTTT
NA TRBJ2-3 TRBV10-2 NA CASSEYQGKTDTQYF TGCGCCAGCAGTGAGTACCAGGGGAAAACAGATACGCAGTATTTT
many TRBJ2-5 TRBV3-1 NA CASSQDLWRGSQETQYF TGTGCCAGCAGCCAAGATCTTTGGCGCGGGTCCCAAGAGACCCAGTACTTC
many TRBJ1-5 TRBV28 TRBD1 CVTQTGVLGWAQHF TGTGTAACCCAGACAGGGGTCCTTGGTTGGGCCCAGCATTTT